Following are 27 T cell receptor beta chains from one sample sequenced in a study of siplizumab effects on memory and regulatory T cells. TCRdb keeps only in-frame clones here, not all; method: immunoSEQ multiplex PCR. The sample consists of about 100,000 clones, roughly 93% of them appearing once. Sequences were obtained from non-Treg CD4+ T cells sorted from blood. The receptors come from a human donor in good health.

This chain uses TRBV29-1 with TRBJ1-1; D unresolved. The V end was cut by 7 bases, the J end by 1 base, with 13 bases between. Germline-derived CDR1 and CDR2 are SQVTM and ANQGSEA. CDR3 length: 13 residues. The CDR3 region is CSAGVGGNTEAFF. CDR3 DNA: TGCAGCGCTGGAGTGGGAGGGAACACTGAAGCTTTCTTT.

The CDR3 loop reads CASSTGFAGTEAFF. CDR3 DNA: TGTGCCAGCTCAACGGGTTTCGCGGGCACTGAAGCTTTCTTT. The chain carries TRBV18 and TRBJ1-1; no clear D. V gave up 5 bases and J gave up 4 bases, with 14 bases separating them. This CDR3 comprises 14 residues. Germline V lookup: CDR1 KGHSH, CDR2 LQKENI.

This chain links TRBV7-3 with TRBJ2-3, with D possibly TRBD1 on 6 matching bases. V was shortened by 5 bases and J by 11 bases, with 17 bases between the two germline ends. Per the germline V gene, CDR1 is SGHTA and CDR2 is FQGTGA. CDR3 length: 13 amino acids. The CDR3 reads CASSPTTGPQQYF. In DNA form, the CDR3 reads TGTGCCAGCAGCCCCACGACAGGTCCCCAGCAGTATTTT.

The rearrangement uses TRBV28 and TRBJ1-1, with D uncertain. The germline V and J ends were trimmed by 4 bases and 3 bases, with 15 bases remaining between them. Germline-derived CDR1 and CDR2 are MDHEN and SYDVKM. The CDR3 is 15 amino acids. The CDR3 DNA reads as TGTGCCAGCAGTTCACCGTCCGGTAAGTACACTGAAGCTTTCTTT. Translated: CASSSPSGKYTEAFF. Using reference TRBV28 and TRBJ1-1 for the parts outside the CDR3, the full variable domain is DVKVTQSSRYLVKRTGEKVFLECVQDMDHENMFWYRQDPGLGLRLIYFSYDVKMKEKGDIPEGYSVSREKKERFSLILESASTNQTSMYLCASSSPSGKYTEAFFGQGTRLTVV.

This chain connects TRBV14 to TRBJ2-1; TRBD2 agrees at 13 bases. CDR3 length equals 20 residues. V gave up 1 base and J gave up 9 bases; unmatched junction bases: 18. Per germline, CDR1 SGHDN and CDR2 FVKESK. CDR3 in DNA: TGTGCCAGCAGCCAAGCTAGAAGACTAGCGGGAGGCCTCCATTATAGTGAGCAGTTCTTC. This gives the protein CASSQARRLAGGLHYSEQFF.

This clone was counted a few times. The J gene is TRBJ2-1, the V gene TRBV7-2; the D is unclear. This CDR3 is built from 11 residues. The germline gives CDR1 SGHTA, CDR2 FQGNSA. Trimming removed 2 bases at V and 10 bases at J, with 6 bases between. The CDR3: CASSLRREQFF. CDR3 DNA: TGTGCCAGCAGCTTAAGAAGAGAGCAGTTCTTC.

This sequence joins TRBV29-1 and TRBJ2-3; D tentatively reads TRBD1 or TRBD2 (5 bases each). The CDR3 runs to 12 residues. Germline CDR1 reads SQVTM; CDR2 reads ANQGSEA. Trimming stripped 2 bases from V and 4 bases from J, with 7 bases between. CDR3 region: CSVEPGPDTQYF. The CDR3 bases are TGCAGCGTTGAACCGGGGCCAGATACGCAGTATTTT.

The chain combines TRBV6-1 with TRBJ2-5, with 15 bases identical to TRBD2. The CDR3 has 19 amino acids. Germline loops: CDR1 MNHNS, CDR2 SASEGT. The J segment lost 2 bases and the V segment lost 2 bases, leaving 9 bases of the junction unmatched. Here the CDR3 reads CASSELRTSGRAEQETQYF. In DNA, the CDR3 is TGTGCCAGCAGTGAATTAAGGACTAGCGGGAGGGCCGAACAAGAGACCCAGTACTTC.

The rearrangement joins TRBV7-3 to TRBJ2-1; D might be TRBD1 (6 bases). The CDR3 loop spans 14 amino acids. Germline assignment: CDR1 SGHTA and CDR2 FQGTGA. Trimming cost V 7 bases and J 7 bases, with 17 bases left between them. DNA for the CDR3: TGTGCCAGCAAAATGAATCAAGACAGGAATGAGCAGTTCTTC. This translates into CASKMNQDRNEQFF.

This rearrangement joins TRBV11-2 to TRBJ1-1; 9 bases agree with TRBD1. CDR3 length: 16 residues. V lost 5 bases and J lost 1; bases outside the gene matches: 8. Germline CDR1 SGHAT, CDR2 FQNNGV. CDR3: CASSPGTGRANTEAFF. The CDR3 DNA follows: TGTGCCAGCAGCCCCGGGACAGGGCGCGCGAACACTGAAGCTTTCTTT.

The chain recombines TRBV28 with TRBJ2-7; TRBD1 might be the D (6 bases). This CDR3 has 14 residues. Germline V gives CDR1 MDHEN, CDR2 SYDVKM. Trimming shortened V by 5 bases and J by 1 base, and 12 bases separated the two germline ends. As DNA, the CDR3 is TGTGCCAGCAGTGGCGGACAGAGTTCCTACGAGCAGTACTTC. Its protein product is CASSGGQSSYEQYF.

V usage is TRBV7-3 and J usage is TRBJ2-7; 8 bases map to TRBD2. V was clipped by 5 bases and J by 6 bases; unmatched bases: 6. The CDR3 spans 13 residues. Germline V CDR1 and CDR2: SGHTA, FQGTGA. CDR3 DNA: TGTGCCAGCAGCCCGACCGCGGGGGGCGAGCAGTACTTC. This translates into CASSPTAGGEQYF.

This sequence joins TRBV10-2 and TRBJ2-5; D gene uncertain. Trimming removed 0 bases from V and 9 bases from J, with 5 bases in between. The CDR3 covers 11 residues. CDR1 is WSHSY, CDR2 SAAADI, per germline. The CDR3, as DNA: TGCGCCAGCAGTGAGTCTGAGTCCCAGTACTTC. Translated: CASSESESQYF.

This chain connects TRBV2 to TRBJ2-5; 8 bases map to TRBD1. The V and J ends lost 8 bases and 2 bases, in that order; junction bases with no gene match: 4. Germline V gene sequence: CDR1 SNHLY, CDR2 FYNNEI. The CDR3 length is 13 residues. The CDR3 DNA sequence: TGTGCCAGCGGTGGACAGGGACAAGAGACCCAGTACTTC. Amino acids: CASGGQGQETQYF.

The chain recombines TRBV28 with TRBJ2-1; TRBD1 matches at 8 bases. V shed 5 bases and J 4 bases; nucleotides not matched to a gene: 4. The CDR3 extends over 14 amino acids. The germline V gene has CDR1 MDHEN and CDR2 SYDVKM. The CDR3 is CASSPGQVYNEQFF. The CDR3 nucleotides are TGTGCCAGCAGTCCGGGACAGGTATACAATGAGCAGTTCTTC.

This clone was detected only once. The CDR3 loop reads CASSRTGLPPEETQYF. The CDR3 DNA reads TGTGCCAGCAGCCGTACGGGACTCCCGCCGGAAGAGACCCAGTACTTC. V and J are TRBV4-2 and TRBJ2-5, with D possibly matching TRBD2 (6 bases). This CDR3 is built from 16 residues. Trimming removed 4 bases at V and 3 bases at J, with 18 bases between. Germline V lookup: CDR1 LGHNA, CDR2 YNFKEQ.

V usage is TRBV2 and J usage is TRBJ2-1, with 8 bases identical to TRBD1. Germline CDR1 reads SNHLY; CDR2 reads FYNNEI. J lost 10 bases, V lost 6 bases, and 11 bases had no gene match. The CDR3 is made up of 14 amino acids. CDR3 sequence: CASRRDRGPQEQFF. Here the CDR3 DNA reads TGTGCCAGCAGGAGAGACAGGGGCCCCCAGGAGCAGTTCTTC.

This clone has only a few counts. For the CDR3, the DNA is TGCGCCAGCAGCTTGCAGGGGGCCTTGAACACTGAAGCTTTCTTT. Protein sequence: CASSLQGALNTEAFF. The chain has TRBV5-1 and TRBJ1-1, with 8 positions matching TRBD1. Germline lookup yields CDR1 SGHRS and CDR2 YFSETQ. The V and J ends lost 1 base and 0 bases, in that order; junction bases with no gene match: 2. The CDR3 covers 15 residues.

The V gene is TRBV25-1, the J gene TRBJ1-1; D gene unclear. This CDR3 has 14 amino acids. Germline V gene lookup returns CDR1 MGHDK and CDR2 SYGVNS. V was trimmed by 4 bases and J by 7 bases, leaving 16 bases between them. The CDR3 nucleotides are TGTGCCAGCAGTGCGAGAGGTGGAAGCCTTGAAGCTTTCTTT. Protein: CASSARGGSLEAFF.

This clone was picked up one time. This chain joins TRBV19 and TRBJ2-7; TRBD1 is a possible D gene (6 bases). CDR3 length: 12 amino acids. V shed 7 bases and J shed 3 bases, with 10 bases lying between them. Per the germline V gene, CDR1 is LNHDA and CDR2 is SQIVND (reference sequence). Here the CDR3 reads CASNGRGYEQYF. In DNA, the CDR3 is TGTGCCAGTAATGGCAGGGGCTACGAGCAGTACTTC.

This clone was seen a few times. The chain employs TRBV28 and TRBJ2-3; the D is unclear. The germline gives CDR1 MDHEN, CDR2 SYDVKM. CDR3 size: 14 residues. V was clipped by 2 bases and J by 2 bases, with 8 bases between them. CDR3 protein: CASSLKLFTDTQYF. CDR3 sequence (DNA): TGTGCCAGCAGTTTAAAGCTTTTCACAGATACGCAGTATTTT.

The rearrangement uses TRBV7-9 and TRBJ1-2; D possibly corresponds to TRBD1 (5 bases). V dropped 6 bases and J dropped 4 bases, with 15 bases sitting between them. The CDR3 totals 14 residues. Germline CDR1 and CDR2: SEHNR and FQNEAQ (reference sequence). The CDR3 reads CASRRDRGVYGYTF. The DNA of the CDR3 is TGTGCCAGCAGACGCGACAGAGGAGTCTATGGCTACACCTTC.

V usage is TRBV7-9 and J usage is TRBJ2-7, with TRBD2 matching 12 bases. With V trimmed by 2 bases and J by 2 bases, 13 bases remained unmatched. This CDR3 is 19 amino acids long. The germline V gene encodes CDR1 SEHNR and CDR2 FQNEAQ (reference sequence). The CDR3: CASSLRFGLAGSEPYEQYF. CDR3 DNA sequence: TGTGCCAGCAGCTTACGGTTTGGACTAGCGGGATCTGAACCCTACGAGCAGTACTTC.

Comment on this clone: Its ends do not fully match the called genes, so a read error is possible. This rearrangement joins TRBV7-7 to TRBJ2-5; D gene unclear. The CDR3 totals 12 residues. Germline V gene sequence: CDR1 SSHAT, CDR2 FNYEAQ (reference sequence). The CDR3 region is CASSLVGVGQYF. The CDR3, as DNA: TGTGCTAGCAGCTTAGTAGGCGTAGGTCAGTACTTC.

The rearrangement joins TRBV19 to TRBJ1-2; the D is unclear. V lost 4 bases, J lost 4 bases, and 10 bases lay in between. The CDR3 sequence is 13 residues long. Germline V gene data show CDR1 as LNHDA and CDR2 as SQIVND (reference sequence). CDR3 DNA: TGTGCCAGTAGTACCGAAAGAGGCTATGGCTACACCTTC. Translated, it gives CASSTERGYGYTF.

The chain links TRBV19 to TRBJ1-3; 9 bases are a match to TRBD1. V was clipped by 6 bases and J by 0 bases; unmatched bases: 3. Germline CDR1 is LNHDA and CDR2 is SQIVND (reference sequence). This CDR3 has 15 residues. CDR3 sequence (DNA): TGTGCCAGTAGCACAGGGGGCCCCTCTGGAAACACCATATATTTT. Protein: CASSTGGPSGNTIYF.

The DNA of the CDR3 is TGTGCCAGCAGCCCCAGGACAGGGGCCAACGAGCAGTACTTC. This codes for CASSPRTGANEQYF. The chain combines TRBV28 with TRBJ2-7, with TRBD1 matching 9 bases. The J segment lost 5 bases and the V segment lost 6 bases, leaving 8 bases of the junction unmatched. This CDR3 comprises 14 residues. CDR1 and CDR2 (germline): MDHEN, SYDVKM.